The 23 T cell receptor beta chains reported below all come from one sample, sequenced in a study of blood T cell repertoires in COVID-19. This table comes from immunoSEQ multiplex PCR, and its TCRdb copy is limited to in-frame clones, with some not included. The sample gives roughly 200,000 clones, over 80% of which show up once; 3% to 3.5% is in the top ten. Material: PBMCs or T cells enriched from blood (not recorded which). The receptors were gathered from a woman aged 25-40 years who had been exposed to COVID-19.

The J gene is TRBJ1-2, the V gene TRBV7-2; 9 positions match TRBD1. The CDR3 has 13 residues. V was clipped by 5 bases and J by 8 bases; unmatched bases: 6. CDR1 and CDR2 (germline): SGHTA, FQGNSA. The CDR3 DNA reads TGTGCCAGCAGCCGTGGACAGGGGAAAGGCTACACCTTC. Translation: CASSRGQGKGYTF.

The V gene is TRBV7-8, the J gene TRBJ2-1, with D uncertain. CDR1 is SGHVS and CDR2 is FQNEAQ in the germline V gene. The CDR3 covers 16 residues. The ends were cut back, 2 bases at V and 5 bases at J, with 16 bases in the middle. The CDR3 bases are TGTGCCAGCAGCTTAAGCTTCACAGCCAACCACAATGAGCAGTTCTTC. It encodes CASSLSFTANHNEQFF.

There are a few counts of this clone. DNA for the CDR3: TGTGCCAGCAGCCAGGGGACCGGGACAGCTAATGAAAAACTGTTTTTT. Translating it yields CASSQGTGTANEKLFF. The rearrangement joins TRBV14 to TRBJ1-4, with 7 positions matching TRBD1. The CDR3 has 16 amino acids. Germline CDR1 and CDR2: SGHDN and FVKESK. Trimming cost V 3 bases and J 3 bases; bases outside gene matches: 7.

The rearrangement links TRBV19 to TRBJ2-2; TRBD2 aligns across 10 bases. From germline, CDR1 is LNHDA and CDR2 SQIVND (reference sequence). Trimming took 8 bases from V and 1 from J; bases not matched to a gene: 1. The CDR3 extends over 14 amino acids. The CDR3 nucleotides read TGTGCCAGTCTAGCGGGGGAGAACACCGGGGAGCTGTTTTTT. This codes for CASLAGENTGELFF.

V is TRBV6-5 and J is TRBJ2-7, with D uncertain. Germline CDR1 is MNHEY and CDR2 is SVGAGI. V was cut by 9 bases and J by 6 bases, with 12 bases left in between. The CDR3 covers 11 residues. CDR3 in DNA: TGTGCCAGTACCCAAATCGGCGAGCAGTACTTC. Protein product: CASTQIGEQYF.

The chain carries TRBV12-5 and TRBJ2-3; TRBD1 agrees at 7 bases. J was trimmed by 7 bases and V by 4 bases; bases with no gene match: 5. From germline, CDR1 is LGHNT and CDR2 FRNRAP. CDR3 length equals 13 residues. The CDR3 nucleotides are TGTGCTAGTGGTTCTCAGGGGGTTAATACGCAGTATTTT. Translating it yields CASGSQGVNTQYF.

The J gene is TRBJ2-2, the V gene TRBV9; TRBD2 agrees at 9 bases. CDR1 is SGDLS, CDR2 YYNGEE, per germline. J was trimmed by 1 base and V by 1 base; bases with no gene match: 17. The CDR3 loop spans 21 amino acids. The CDR3 DNA follows: TGTGCCAGCAGCGTAATGGGGTGGGTAGCGGGGGCGAGGAAGAACACCGGGGAGCTGTTTTTT. Translating gives CASSVMGWVAGARKNTGELFF. Looking up the rest from reference TRBV9 and TRBJ2-2 gives the full variable domain: DSGVTQTPKHLITATGQRVTLRCSPRSGDLSVYWYQQSLDQGLQFLIQYYNGEERAKGNILERFSAQQFPDLHSELNLSSLELGDSALYFCASSVMGWVAGARKNTGELFFGEGSRLTVL.

This clone came up a few times. The chain couples TRBV6-5 to TRBJ1-3; D gene ambiguous. This CDR3 comprises 16 residues. Germline loops: CDR1 MNHEY, CDR2 SVGAGI. V was shortened by 2 bases and J by 3 bases, with 14 bases between the two germline ends. The CDR3 DNA sequence: TGTGCCAGCAGTTACGGGTCTACAACTATTGGAAACACCATATATTTT. It codes for CASSYGSTTIGNTIYF.

The chain couples TRBV13 to TRBJ1-1; the D is unclear. Trimming removed 5 bases from V and 1 base from J, with 11 bases in between. Germline CDR1 and CDR2: PRHDT and FYEKMQ (reference sequence). The CDR3 is 14 amino acids. CDR3 coding DNA: TGTGCCAGCAGCCCTCCGGGGAAGAACACTGAAGCTTTCTTT. It translates to CASSPPGKNTEAFF.

This clone was seen a few times. V and J are TRBV30 and TRBJ1-2; 8 nucleotides agree with TRBD1. With 2 bases clipped from V and 10 bases from J, the junction kept 15 bases outside the gene matches. CDR3 length: 15 residues. Germline values: CDR1 GTSNPN, CDR2 SVGIG (reference sequence). The CDR3, as DNA: TGTGCCTGGAGTTTAGGACAGGGATTGGGTTGGGCCTACACCTTC. Protein sequence: CAWSLGQGLGWAYTF.

The chain recombines TRBV5-1 with TRBJ2-7, with 11 bases fitting TRBD1. Germline CDR1 SGHRS, CDR2 YFSETQ. Trimming cost V 1 base and J 7 bases; bases outside gene matches: 13. The CDR3 has 17 residues. CDR3 in DNA: TGCGCCAGCAGCTTGCAAATTCCGGGACAGGGGGTGGGTGAGCAGTACTTC. This gives the protein CASSLQIPGQGVGEQYF.

DNA of the CDR3: TGTGCCAGCAGCTTGGATGGCGGGGGGACCTCCTACGAGCAGTACTTC. As protein: CASSLDGGGTSYEQYF. J is TRBJ2-7 and V is TRBV5-4; 8 bases are shared with TRBD2. This CDR3 is built from 16 residues. Germline loops: CDR1 SGHNT, CDR2 YYREEE (reference sequence). The junction had 5 bases not matched to a gene; V was cut back by 0 bases and J by 0 bases.

This chain connects TRBV6-5 to TRBJ2-7; TRBD1 matches at 7 bases. The CDR3 length is 13 residues. The V and J ends lost 6 bases and 2 bases, in that order; junction bases with no gene match: 4. CDR1 and CDR2 (germline): MNHEY, SVGAGI. The CDR3 nucleotides are TGTGCCAGCAGCCAGGGACAGACCTACGAGCAGTACTTC. The encoded protein is CASSQGQTYEQYF.

The genes are TRBV5-1 and TRBJ2-5; the D gene is possibly TRBD1 (6 bases). The germline V and J ends were trimmed by 0 bases and 5 bases, with 11 bases remaining between them. There are 14 residues in the CDR3. CDR1 SGHRS and CDR2 YFSETQ come from the germline V gene. The CDR3 loop reads CASSLGRRGETQYF. CDR3 bases: TGCGCCAGCAGCTTGGGACGTAGGGGGGAGACCCAGTACTTC.

The rearrangement links TRBV10-3 to TRBJ1-2; D might be TRBD1 (6 bases). Germline loops: CDR1 ENHRY, CDR2 SYGVKD. V dropped 0 bases and J dropped 6 bases, with 11 bases sitting between them. The length of the CDR3 is 14 residues. CDR3 in amino acids: CAISESGRGDGYTF. In nucleotides, the CDR3 is TGTGCCATCAGTGAGTCTGGCAGGGGAGATGGCTACACCTTC.

The V and J genes are TRBV19 and TRBJ1-2, with 7 bases that match TRBD1. This CDR3 has 11 residues. Trimming took 10 bases from V and 8 from J; bases not matched to a gene: 7. Germline-derived CDR1 and CDR2 are LNHDA and SQIVND (reference sequence). CDR3 sequence: CATATGTGYTF. In DNA form, the CDR3 reads TGTGCCACCGCGACAGGGACCGGCTACACCTTC.

CDR3 nucleotide sequence: TGTGCCAGCAGTTCCCTCTCCTATAATTCACCCCTCCACTTT. Protein sequence: CASSSLSYNSPLHF. The chain carries TRBV27 and TRBJ1-6; D is undetermined. Trimming shortened V by 4 bases and J by 0 bases, and 4 bases separated the two germline ends. This CDR3 comprises 14 residues. Germline lookup yields CDR1 MNHEY and CDR2 SMNVEV (reference sequence).

This chain links TRBV30 with TRBJ1-3; D gene uncertain. Germline CDR1 reads GTSNPN; CDR2 reads SVGIG (reference sequence). With 2 bases removed from V and 8 bases from J, the gap between germline ends came to 7 bases. This CDR3 has 11 amino acids. The DNA of the CDR3 is TGTGCCTGGAGTTTGAGTGACACCATATATTTT. This codes for CAWSLSDTIYF.

This rearrangement joins TRBV5-1 to TRBJ1-1; D is unclear. V was clipped by 3 bases and J by 3 bases, with 18 bases between them. The CDR3 has 16 residues. Germline V CDR1 and CDR2: SGHRS, YFSETQ. DNA of the CDR3: TGCGCCAGCAGCTCTCTTACTCAGGACGGGGACACTGAAGCTTTCTTT. Its protein product is CASSSLTQDGDTEAFF.

The chain combines TRBV29-1 with TRBJ1-2; TRBD1 matches at 7 bases. This CDR3 is 14 amino acids long. Per germline, CDR1 SQVTM and CDR2 ANQGSEA. The J segment lost 3 bases and the V segment lost 6 bases, leaving 10 bases of the junction unmatched. The CDR3 DNA sequence: TGCAGCGTCACTAAGCGGACAGGCGACTATGGCTACACCTTC. Translated: CSVTKRTGDYGYTF.

The gene calls are TRBV19 and TRBJ1-2; weak D call: TRBD1 (6 bases). The CDR3 has 13 residues. The V end lost 3 bases, the J end lost 4 bases, and 9 bases lay between the germline ends. CDR1 and CDR2 from the germline V gene are LNHDA and SQIVND (reference sequence). The DNA of the CDR3 is TGTGCCAGTAGTATTCGGACAGCCTATGGCTACACCTTC. It is translated as CASSIRTAYGYTF.

The chain joins TRBV5-1 to TRBJ2-3, with TRBD1 matching over 7 bases. Per the germline V gene, CDR1 is SGHRS and CDR2 is YFSETQ. This CDR3 is built from 15 residues. V trimming: 0 bases; J trimming: 4 bases; junction bases outside the gene matches: 5. The CDR3 loop is CASSLGGGDADTQYF. The CDR3 region has the DNA TGCGCCAGCAGCTTGGGAGGGGGCGACGCAGATACGCAGTATTTT.

This clone was picked up one time. This sequence joins TRBV7-9 and TRBJ2-7, with D hard to call. The length of the CDR3 is 12 residues. The germline gives CDR1 SEHNR, CDR2 FQNEAQ (reference sequence). Trimming removed 1 base at V and 3 bases at J, with 4 bases between. The CDR3 bases are TGTGCCAGCAGCTTAGGCAGCTACGAGCAGTACTTC. Amino acids: CASSLGSYEQYF. Supplemented by reference TRBV7-9 and TRBJ2-7, the full variable domain reads DTGVSQNPRHKITKRGQNVTFRCDPISEHNRLYWYRQTLGQGPEFLTYFQNEAQLEKSRLLSDRFSAERPKGSFSTLEIQRTEQGDSAMYLCASSLGSYEQYFGPGTRLTVT.